This TCR beta chain stems from a study of CD8+ T cells in alopecia areata. Study at large: C3H/HeJ donors aged roughly 6-12 months with spontaneous alopecia supplied skin grafted onto roughly 6-11-week-old female C3H/HeJ mice.

CDR1 NNHDY and CDR2 SYVADS come from the germline V gene. V trimming: 3 bases; J trimming: 3 bases; junction bases outside the gene matches: 5. The CDR3 length is 15 residues. Pooled cells of cutaneous lymph node origin were sorted on CD4, CD8alpha, NKG2D, NKG2ACE and other markers. Turning to this clone: Mouse germline and gene names are used. The read gets to within 4 residues of the CDR3 end, and the germline J gene fills in the rest.

Reverse transcribed after extraction, RNA yielded cDNA as the sequencing template. Sequenced by immunoSEQ multiplex PCR; TCRdb stores in-frame clones only, minus some. Sampling found about 19,000 clones, none seen once. This receptor was taken from a C3H/HeJ mouse with alopecia areata. The strain's MHC haplotype is H2-k. The sequenced material came from CD8+ T cells sorted from a lymph node. This rearrangement joins TRBV13-3 to TRBJ2-2, with 7 nucleotides matching TRBD1. CDR3 DNA (partial): TGTGCCAGCAGTGGTACAGGGGAGGACACCGGG. It encodes CASSGTGEDTG. The full CDR3 protein reads CASSGTGEDTGQLYF.